This entry is about one T cell receptor beta chain. Its antigen remains undetermined. Base qualities are not recorded, but no much larger clone differs from it by a single base. To identify antigen-specific CD4+ T cell clonotypes by their expansion, the ViraFEST assay first stimulated PBMC with viral peptide pools and then applied TCR sequencing. After about 9 days of culture, CD4+ T cells were isolated with the EasySep CD4+ T cell isolation kit. The absence of prior SARS-CoV-2 infection in healthy vaccine recipients was confirmed by negative nucleocapsid antibodies before and after vaccination. Some 2 million PBMC per well were cultured in IMDM with about 5.4% human AB serum, 10 IU/ml IL-2 and gentamicin, plus 10 ug/ml peptides. On days 3 and 7, half of the culture medium was replaced with fresh IL-2-containing medium. Each peptide stimulation condition was cultured in triplicate wells unless otherwise noted. Using Ficoll-Paque Plus gradient centrifugation, PBMC were separated from whole blood and then either used fresh or cryopreserved at -140C. The spike proteins of SARS-CoV-2 and of the common cold coronaviruses HCoV-NL63, HCoV-OC43 and HCoV-229E were spanned by overlapping peptide pools. Genomic DNA was extracted from cultured CD4+ T cells with the QIAamp micro DNA kit.

Library prep was done by the immunoSEQ multiplex PCR assay. DNA from the CD4+ T cells that had been cultured and isolated underwent TCR beta CDR3 sequencing. The original pipeline was this. Non-productive TCR sequences were discarded, and reads were trimmed to the CDR3 region, with only CDR3s of 7 or more amino acids retained. Antigen-specific clonotypes were identified using the MANAFEST web app by comparison of expansion in peptide wells against reference cultures. For clones to be considered positive, expansion at FDR<0.05 versus reference and all other wells, an odds ratio above 5, and a frequency above 0.1% in two replicate wells were required. Clonotypes significantly expanded in SARS-CoV-2 spike wells and in at least one common cold coronavirus spike condition were defined as cross-reactive. CDR3 similarity was assessed by Levenshtein distance with the stringdist R package, and unrooted trees were built with ape in R 3.6.1. TCRdb mirrors the immuneACCESS table, restricted to in-frame sequences. Some clones are absent from its copies; in checked studies, under half trace to an unresolved V gene, and the reason for the others is unknown. V, J and clone size were drawn from that table, and D and trimming were deduced from the DNA. Within this sample are around 54,000 clones, with 75% to 90% of them counted one time only. The ten largest make up more than 2% of the sample.

The data originate from a study of vaccination effects on CD4 cells after COVID-19 (dated by TCRdb to the early 2020s). For the study in its entirety: Each participant received two doses of an mRNA SARS-CoV-2 vaccine, either BNT162b2 or mRNA-1273. SARS-CoV-2 spike-specific CD4+ TCR repertoires from before and after mRNA vaccination were compared in COVID-19 convalescent patients and in infection-naive vaccine recipients. The full study included around nine COVID-19 convalescent patients and a few SARS-CoV-2-naive healthy vaccine recipients. The Oncomine TCR Beta short-read assay on an Illumina iSeq 100 was used to sequence cultures from other donors in the study.

At the junction V is shortened by 5 bases and J by 0 bases; bases outside the gene matches: 9. The CDR1 and CDR2 encoded by the germline V gene are KGHDR and SFDVKD. The CDR3 starts with the cysteine, ends with the phenylalanine, and has 19 residues. Of the read, only the CDR3 DNA is kept; its 57 bases are in frame from base 1. Broader findings and caveats from the paper: At late post-vaccination timepoints, both infection-induced and vaccine-induced clones showed marked clonal contraction, consistent with waning T cell responses. In healthy vaccine recipients, vaccine-induced clones were almost all SARS-CoV-2 mono-reactive, with only 1 of 255 cross-reactive with common cold coronaviruses. Limitations of the study were the small number of convalescent patients and the absence of early post-infection timepoints.

In this chain, TRBV24-1 is recombined with TRBJ2-2; 12 bases in the junction line up with TRBD2. Sequencing used CD4+ T cells from PBMCs cultured with HCoV-229E spike peptides, obtained before COVID-19 vaccination. The meaning of the sample's cell subset or site label: HCoV-229E spike overlapping peptide pool stimulation. This sequence originates from a human donor who received a COVID-19 vaccine. The bases read TGTGCCACCAGTGCCGCTACGACTAGCGGGGGAACGAACACCGGGGAGCTGTTTTTT. Its coded protein is CATSAATTSGGTNTGELFF.